This TCR beta chain was recorded in a study of patients with pleural tuberculosis. TCRdb used MiXCR to reprocess the reads, holding one entry per CDR3 protein. The sample contains 25,000 to 35,000 distinct CDR3 sequences, 15% to 20% of which appear only once. This clonotype counts as medium-sized. This sequence originates from a human donor with pleural tuberculosis. Sequences were obtained from peripheral blood.

The CDR3 bases are TGTGCCAGCAGCGGGAGGTTTAATGAGCAGTTCTTC. Amino acid sequence: CASSGRFNEQFF. The rearrangement links TRBV6-1 to TRBJ2-1, with 7 positions matching TRBD2. Germline values: CDR1 MNHNS, CDR2 SASEGT. This CDR3 spans 12 amino acids. With 6 bases clipped from V and 7 bases from J, the junction kept 3 bases outside the gene matches.